This TCR beta chain came from a study of T cells after yellow fever vaccination. Study details: Where fractions had low cell numbers, libraries were prepared from them with the SMART-Seq v4 Ultra Low Input RNA kit.

There are a few counts of this clonotype. CDR3 length: 12 residues. Trimming removed 10 bases at V and 1 base at J, with 10 bases between. They built TCR cDNA with 5'RACE template switching, a step that put in a universal primer site and UMIs. TCRdb redid the calling of the 5' RACE reads with MiXCR, one entry per CDR3 protein. The top ten clones hold 20% to 30% of a sample with a few hundred thousand distinct CDR3 sequences, 3.6% of them seen once. Specimen: PBMCs, collected on the day of the yellow fever booster vaccination. This TCR was sampled from a man aged 18 to 29 who received the YFV17D yellow fever vaccine. J is TRBJ1-2 and V is TRBV12-3 or TRBV12-4, with a tentative D call TRBD1 (6 bases). CDR3 sequence reads: CANKGDNYGYTF. The CDR3 DNA follows: TGTGCCAACAAGGGGGATAACTATGGCTACACCTTC.